Sequencing of this TCR beta chain was carried out in a study of response to subunit inactivated influenza vaccine. Notes on the study in general: After each seasonal influenza vaccination, few new T cells are recruited, the authors suggested.

This CDR3 region has 15 residues. Germline V gives CDR1 SGDLS, CDR2 YYNGEE. J gave up 5 bases and V 3 bases, and 10 bases lay outside the gene matches. In this sample, this clonotype turned up once. Its antigen is unknown. Using its own MiXCR run on the RT-PCR reads, TCRdb lists one record per CDR3 protein. The sample includes hundreds of thousands of distinct CDR3 sequences, around a sixth seen only once; the top ten take about 11%. The starting material was PBMCs from blood, obtained roughly 5 days after vaccination. This sequence originates from a man aged 50-60 years who received an inactivated influenza vaccine. This chain links TRBV9 with TRBJ1-1, with 7 bases identical to TRBD1. In DNA form, the CDR3 reads TGTGCCAGCAGCGCGGGTGGGAGGGGGCAAACTGAAGCTTTCTTT. Protein product: CASSAGGRGQTEAFF. Using reference TRBV9 and TRBJ1-1 for the parts outside the CDR3, the full variable domain is DSGVTQTPKHLITATGQRVTLRCSPRSGDLSVYWYQQSLDQGLQFLIQYYNGEERAKGNILERFSAQQFPDLHSELNLSSLELGDSALYFCASSAGGRGQTEAFFGQGTRLTVV.